This T cell receptor (beta chain) was obtained from a study of identifying expanded T cells in peripheral blood. Study conclusions and caveats: Approximately 1.2 clones differed between technical replicates, versus roughly 17 and 20 over time. Across healthy donors, higher total template counts meant significantly greater roughly two-week count variance.

In the case of this clone: Its specificity is unknown.

The data were produced by immunoSEQ multiplex PCR, yet TCRdb's version contains in-frame clones alone and is incomplete. The sample comprises approximately 120,000 clones, around 90% of which are singletons, and 6.5% to 9% rests with the top ten. This CDR3 has 13 amino acids. Looked up from germline, CDR1 is SQVTM and CDR2 is ANQGSEA. After removal of 3 bases from V and 2 bases from J, the junction contained 3 bases not matched to a gene. During the collection period, no donor immune events like infections were recorded. This clonotype was obtained from a person aged 18-70 years in good health. This chain links TRBV29-1 with TRBJ2-5; 7 bases are a match to TRBD1. What was sequenced was blood. The CDR3 region has the DNA TGCAGCGTTGAGGGGACAGTACAAGAGACCCAGTACTTC. Its protein product is CSVEGTVQETQYF.